This T cell receptor (beta chain) is from a study of T cell clones after liver transplantation. Sequencing used immunoSEQ multiplex PCR; TCRdb keeps in-frame clones, though not all of them. The profile shows about 51,000 clones, around 85% of them singletons. Germline CDR1 reads ENHRY; CDR2 reads SYGVKD. The CDR3 sequence is 13 residues long. Between the trimmed V and J ends, which lost 3 bases and 6 bases, there was a span of 12 bases. The V gene is TRBV10-3, the J gene TRBJ2-7; possible D gene TRBD1, 5 bases. Sample: CD8+ T cells from blood, taken 12 months after liver transplant. The sequence was obtained from a human patient who received a liver transplant. The graft donor may have contributed some T cells. The CDR3 region has the DNA TGTGCCATCAGTGAAGGGGAATTCAGCGAGCAGTACTTC. Amino acid sequence: CAISEGEFSEQYF.